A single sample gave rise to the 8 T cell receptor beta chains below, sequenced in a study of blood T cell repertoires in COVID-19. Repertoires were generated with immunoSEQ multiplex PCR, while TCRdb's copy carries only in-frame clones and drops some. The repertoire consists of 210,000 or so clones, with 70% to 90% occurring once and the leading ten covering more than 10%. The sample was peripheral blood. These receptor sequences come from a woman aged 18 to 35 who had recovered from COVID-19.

CDR3 residues: CASSEEGWTGAFF. The CDR3 DNA is TGTGCCAGCAGTGAAGAAGGGTGGACAGGAGCTTTCTTT. V usage is TRBV2 and J usage is TRBJ1-1, with TRBD1 identical over 7 bases. CDR3 length: 13 amino acids. Germline assignment: CDR1 SNHLY and CDR2 FYNNEI. V dropped 1 base and J dropped 10; count of bases not matched to a gene: 6.

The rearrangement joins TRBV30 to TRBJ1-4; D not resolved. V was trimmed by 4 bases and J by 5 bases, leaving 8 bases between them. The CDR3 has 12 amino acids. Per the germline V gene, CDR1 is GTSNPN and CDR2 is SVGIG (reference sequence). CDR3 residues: CAWTGRNEKLFF. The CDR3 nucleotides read TGTGCCTGGACAGGTAGAAATGAAAAACTGTTTTTT.

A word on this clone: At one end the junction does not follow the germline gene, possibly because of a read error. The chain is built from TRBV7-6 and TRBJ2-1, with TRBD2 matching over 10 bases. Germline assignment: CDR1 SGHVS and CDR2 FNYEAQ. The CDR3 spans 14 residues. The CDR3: CASSLAGVDNEQFF. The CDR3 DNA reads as TGTGCCAGCAGCCTAGCGGGAGTAGACAATGAGCAGTTCTTC.

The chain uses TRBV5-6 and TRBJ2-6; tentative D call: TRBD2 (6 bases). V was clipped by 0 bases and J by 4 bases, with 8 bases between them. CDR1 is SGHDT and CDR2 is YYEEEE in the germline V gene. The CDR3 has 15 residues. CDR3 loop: CASSLGLGGANVLTF. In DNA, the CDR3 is TGTGCCAGCAGCTTGGGACTAGGGGGGGCCAACGTCCTGACTTTC.

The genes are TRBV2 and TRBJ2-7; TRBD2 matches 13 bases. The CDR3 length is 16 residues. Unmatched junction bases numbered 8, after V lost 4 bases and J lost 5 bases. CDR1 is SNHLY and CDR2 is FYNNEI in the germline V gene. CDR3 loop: CASSATSGRARNEQYF. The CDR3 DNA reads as TGTGCCAGCAGTGCAACTAGCGGGAGGGCCAGGAACGAGCAGTACTTC.

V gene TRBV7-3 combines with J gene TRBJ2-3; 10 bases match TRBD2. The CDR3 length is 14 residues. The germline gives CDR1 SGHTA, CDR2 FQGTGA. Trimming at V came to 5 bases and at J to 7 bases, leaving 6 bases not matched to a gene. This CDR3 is CASSPSLAGNTQYF. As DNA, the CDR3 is TGTGCCAGCAGCCCATCACTAGCGGGGAATACGCAGTATTTT.

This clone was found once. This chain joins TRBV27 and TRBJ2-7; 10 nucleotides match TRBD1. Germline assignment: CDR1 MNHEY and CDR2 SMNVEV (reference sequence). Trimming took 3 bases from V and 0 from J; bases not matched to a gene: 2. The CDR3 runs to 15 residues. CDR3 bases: TGTGCCAGCAGTTTTGGGACAGGGGACTCCTACGAGCAGTACTTC. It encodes CASSFGTGDSYEQYF.

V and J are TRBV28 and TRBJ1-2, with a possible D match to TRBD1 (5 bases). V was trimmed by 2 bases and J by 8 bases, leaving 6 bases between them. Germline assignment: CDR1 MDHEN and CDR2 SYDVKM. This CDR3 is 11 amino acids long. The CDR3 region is CASSLNRGYTF. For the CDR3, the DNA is TGTGCCAGCAGTTTAAACAGGGGCTACACCTTC.